This T cell receptor beta chain was identified in a study of T cell repertoires in cytomegalovirus infection. Trimming left V 11 bases short and J 5 bases short, with 15 bases between. The germline V gene encodes CDR1 SNHLY and CDR2 FYNNEI. The CDR3 consists of 12 residues. Whole-study findings and limits: The ex vivo response showed dominance by HLA-C-restricted CMV-specific TCR beta clonotypes.

TCRdb itself ran the reads through MiXCR, one entry per CDR3 protein. The data show 700,000 to 900,000 distinct CDR3 sequences, with 25% to 30% seen just once and over 10% held by the top ten. With respect to this clonotype: Its target is unknown.

The clonotype comes from a human donor in good health (CMV status not recorded). Some clones in this sample may be carry-over from other donors' samples. Sequenced here: cultured CD8+ T cells from PBMCs, sampled from culture after CMV antigen stimulation. The chain has TRBV2 and TRBJ1-1, with TRBD1 as a possible D gene (5 bases). CDR3 DNA sequence: TGTGCCCCTCGGGGGAGTCGGACTGAAGCTTTCTTT. Its protein is CAPRGSRTEAFF.